A selection of T cell receptor beta chains follows, all from one sample in a study of immune heterogeneity within non-small cell lung tumors. Each CDR3 protein gets one entry after TCRdb re-called the multiplex PCR reads with MiXCR. Of more than 9,000 distinct CDR3 sequences in the sample, roughly 29% are singletons; the top ten hold roughly 8.1%. The source material was lung tumor tissue. These receptor sequences come from a woman in her sixties or seventies with non-small cell lung cancer. Both conserved end residues are part of each CDR3. Each record gives: CDR3 protein, CDR3 DNA, clone size, V gene, CDR3 length, J gene, D gene. The D gene is left open where the match is weak. Size values are once, few and many counts, or a class for expanded clones, and some rows have none.

CDR3aa: CASSPEGTRGLETQYF
CDR3nt: TGTGCCAGCAGCCCAGAAGGGACTAGGGGGCTGGAGACCCAGTACTTC
abundance: .
v_gene: TRBV7-2
len: 16
j_gene: TRBJ2-5
d_gene: .

CDR3aa: CSVEVGRGNIQYF
CDR3nt: TGCAGCGTTGAGGTGGGCAGGGGAAACATTCAGTACTTC
abundance: .
v_gene: TRBV29-1
len: 13
j_gene: TRBJ2-4
d_gene: .

CDR3aa: CASSPDATSGSVVRTDTQYF
CDR3nt: TGTGCCAGCAGTCCAGACGCGACTAGCGGGAGTGTGGTTCGCACAGATACGCAGTATTTT
abundance: medium-sized
v_gene: TRBV6-2/TRBV6-3
len: 20
j_gene: TRBJ2-3
d_gene: TRBD2

CDR3aa: CASRLAESSYNEQFF
CDR3nt: TGTGCCAGCAGATTAGCGGAAAGCTCCTACAATGAGCAGTTCTTC
abundance: many
v_gene: TRBV2
len: 15
j_gene: TRBJ2-1
d_gene: .

CDR3aa: CASSVGARSYNSPLHF
CDR3nt: TGTGCCAGCAGCGTAGGCGCGAGATCCTATAATTCACCCCTCCACTTT
abundance: .
v_gene: TRBV9
len: 16
j_gene: TRBJ1-6
d_gene: .

CDR3aa: CASTRTGETDTQYF
CDR3nt: TGTGCCAGCACCAGGACAGGGGAAACAGATACGCAGTATTTT
abundance: medium-sized
v_gene: TRBV12-3/TRBV12-4
len: 14
j_gene: TRBJ2-3
d_gene: TRBD1

CDR3aa: CASMAGGGETQYF
CDR3nt: TGTGCCAGCATGGCGGGAGGGGGGGAGACCCAGTACTTC
abundance: .
v_gene: TRBV2
len: 13
j_gene: TRBJ2-5
d_gene: TRBD2

CDR3aa: CASSPEGTSGMYEQYF
CDR3nt: TGTGCCAGCAGCCCGGAGGGGACTAGCGGGATGTACGAGCAGTACTTC
abundance: medium-sized
v_gene: TRBV13
len: 16
j_gene: TRBJ2-7
d_gene: TRBD2

CDR3aa: CASRGTTDTQYF
CDR3nt: TGTGCCAGCAGAGGTACTACAGATACGCAGTATTTT
abundance: few
v_gene: TRBV2
len: 12
j_gene: TRBJ2-3
d_gene: .

CDR3aa: CASSLAGQVVYEQYF
CDR3nt: TGTGCCAGCAGCTTAGCGGGGCAGGTAGTTTACGAGCAGTACTTC
abundance: .
v_gene: TRBV11-2
len: 15
j_gene: TRBJ2-7
d_gene: .

CDR3aa: CASSVGPVLAGVMETQYF
CDR3nt: TGTGCCAGCAGCGTAGGTCCGGTATTAGCGGGAGTTATGGAGACCCAGTACTTC
abundance: few
v_gene: TRBV9
len: 18
j_gene: TRBJ2-5
d_gene: TRBD2

CDR3aa: CSVTDGLGELFF
CDR3nt: TGCAGTGTAACGGACGGGCTCGGGGAGCTGTTTTTT
abundance: many
v_gene: TRBV20-1
len: 12
j_gene: TRBJ2-2
d_gene: .

CDR3aa: CASSVEVSPGTQYF
CDR3nt: TGTGCCAGCAGCGTAGAAGTATCCCCGGGGACCCAGTACTTC
abundance: .
v_gene: TRBV9
len: 14
j_gene: TRBJ2-5
d_gene: .

CDR3aa: CATSDLGQDQETQYF
CDR3nt: TGTGCCACCAGTGATTTAGGACAGGACCAAGAGACCCAGTACTTC
abundance: .
v_gene: TRBV24-1
len: 15
j_gene: TRBJ2-5
d_gene: TRBD1

CDR3aa: CASSPGTSGRGEQFF
CDR3nt: TGCGCCAGCAGCCCCGGGACTAGCGGGAGGGGTGAGCAGTTCTTC
abundance: few
v_gene: TRBV5-1
len: 15
j_gene: TRBJ2-1
d_gene: TRBD2

CDR3aa: CSAERASNQPQHF
CDR3nt: TGCAGTGCGGAGCGAGCGTCCAATCAGCCCCAGCATTTT
abundance: .
v_gene: TRBV20-1
len: 13
j_gene: TRBJ1-5
d_gene: .

CDR3aa: CASRARDLNTGELFF
CDR3nt: TGTGCCAGCAGGGCCAGGGACCTGAACACCGGGGAGCTGTTTTTT
abundance: many
v_gene: TRBV2
len: 15
j_gene: TRBJ2-2
d_gene: .

CDR3aa: CASSYPTSSLGEQFF
CDR3nt: TGTGCCAGCAGTTACCCCACCTCCTCGCTCGGGGAGCAGTTCTTC
abundance: few
v_gene: TRBV6-1
len: 15
j_gene: TRBJ2-1
d_gene: .

CDR3aa: CASSGSGSSTDTQYF
CDR3nt: TGTGCCAGTAGTGGGAGCGGGTCTAGCACAGATACGCAGTATTTT
abundance: many
v_gene: TRBV19
len: 15
j_gene: TRBJ2-3
d_gene: .

CDR3aa: CASSKASGADTQYF
CDR3nt: TGTGCCAGCAGTAAGGCTAGCGGGGCAGATACGCAGTATTTT
abundance: few
v_gene: TRBV6-4
len: 14
j_gene: TRBJ2-3
d_gene: TRBD2

CDR3aa: CASSLPGQGFNEQFF
CDR3nt: TGTGCCAGCAGTCTTCCGGGACAGGGGTTCAATGAGCAGTTCTTC
abundance: .
v_gene: TRBV27
len: 15
j_gene: TRBJ2-1
d_gene: TRBD1

CDR3aa: CASSAIPPHGYTF
CDR3nt: TGTGCCAGCAGCGCAATACCTCCTCATGGCTACACCTTC
abundance: .
v_gene: TRBV9
len: 13
j_gene: TRBJ1-2
d_gene: .

CDR3aa: CASSPHGGGGELFF
CDR3nt: TGCGCCAGCAGCCCACACGGCGGGGGCGGGGAGCTGTTTTTT
abundance: medium-sized
v_gene: TRBV5-1
len: 14
j_gene: TRBJ2-2
d_gene: TRBD2

CDR3aa: CASSLVGGVQYF
CDR3nt: TGTGCCAGCAGCTTAGTAGGGGGGGTGCAGTACTTC
abundance: large
v_gene: TRBV7-9
len: 12
j_gene: TRBJ2-7
d_gene: .

CDR3aa: CASRLAGDGAGELFF
CDR3nt: TGTGCCAGCAGATTAGCGGGAGATGGTGCCGGGGAGCTGTTTTTT
abundance: medium-sized
v_gene: TRBV12-3/TRBV12-4
len: 15
j_gene: TRBJ2-2
d_gene: TRBD2

CDR3aa: CASSLGLAGASGELFF
CDR3nt: TGTGCTAGCAGCTTAGGACTAGCGGGAGCGTCCGGGGAGCTGTTTTTT
abundance: many
v_gene: TRBV7-7
len: 16
j_gene: TRBJ2-2
d_gene: TRBD2

CDR3aa: CASSQYDTGELFF
CDR3nt: TGTGCCAGCAGCCAATATGACACCGGGGAGCTGTTTTTT
abundance: .
v_gene: TRBV4-2
len: 13
j_gene: TRBJ2-2
d_gene: .

CDR3aa: CASSLTQGVGQETQYF
CDR3nt: TGTGCCAGCAGCTTAACGCAGGGGGTCGGTCAAGAGACCCAGTACTTC
abundance: .
v_gene: TRBV7-8
len: 16
j_gene: TRBJ2-5
d_gene: TRBD1

CDR3aa: CASSFSGRGTGELFF
CDR3nt: TGTGCCAGCAGCTTTTCCGGGAGGGGGACCGGGGAGCTGTTTTTT
abundance: few
v_gene: TRBV7-3
len: 15
j_gene: TRBJ2-2
d_gene: TRBD2

CDR3aa: CASNLGDRGSIEQYF
CDR3nt: TGTGCCAGCAATCTGGGAGACAGGGGTTCGATCGAGCAGTACTTC
abundance: .
v_gene: TRBV12-3/TRBV12-4
len: 15
j_gene: TRBJ2-7
d_gene: TRBD1

CDR3aa: CASSSTGQPNQPQHF
CDR3nt: TGTGCCAGCAGTTCTACCGGGCAGCCAAATCAGCCCCAGCATTTT
abundance: .
v_gene: TRBV25-1
len: 15
j_gene: TRBJ1-5
d_gene: .

CDR3aa: CASKRGSAMGPETQHF
CDR3nt: TGCGCCAGTAAAAGAGGGAGCGCTATGGGACCAGAGACCCAGCACTTC
abundance: .
v_gene: TRBV4-1
len: 16
j_gene: TRBJ2-5
d_gene: .

CDR3aa: CASSLAMGVNEAFF
CDR3nt: TGTGCCAGCAGCTTAGCAATGGGGGTAAATGAAGCTTTCTTT
abundance: few
v_gene: TRBV7-2
len: 14
j_gene: TRBJ1-1
d_gene: .

CDR3aa: CASSQQGETQYF
CDR3nt: TGCGCCAGCAGCCAACAGGGGGAGACCCAGTACTTC
abundance: few
v_gene: TRBV5-1
len: 12
j_gene: TRBJ2-5
d_gene: TRBD1

CDR3aa: CASSSQGAVGYEQYF
CDR3nt: TGTGCCAGCAGTTCACAGGGGGCGGTAGGTTACGAGCAGTACTTC
abundance: medium-sized
v_gene: TRBV12-3/TRBV12-4
len: 15
j_gene: TRBJ2-7
d_gene: TRBD1

CDR3aa: CASSIQGLARTGELFF
CDR3nt: TGTGCCAGCAGTATTCAGGGACTAGCTAGAACCGGGGAGCTGTTTTTT
abundance: .
v_gene: TRBV28
len: 16
j_gene: TRBJ2-2
d_gene: TRBD2

CDR3aa: CAVGRGLLDEKLFF
CDR3nt: TGTGCCGTCGGTAGAGGACTCCTAGATGAAAAACTGTTTTTT
abundance: medium-sized
v_gene: TRBV10-3
len: 14
j_gene: TRBJ1-4
d_gene: .

CDR3aa: CASSPQTGVFQPQHF
CDR3nt: TGTGCCAGCAGTCCCCAGACAGGGGTGTTTCAGCCCCAGCATTTT
abundance: many
v_gene: TRBV28
len: 15
j_gene: TRBJ1-5
d_gene: TRBD1

CDR3aa: CASSIRRASVLTF
CDR3nt: TGTGCCAGCAGTATTCGTCGGGCCAGCGTCCTGACTTTC
abundance: .
v_gene: TRBV6-2/TRBV6-3
len: 13
j_gene: TRBJ2-6
d_gene: .

CDR3aa: CASTFQGFTNEKLFF
CDR3nt: TGTGCCAGCACCTTCCAGGGTTTTACGAATGAAAAACTGTTTTTT
abundance: medium-sized
v_gene: TRBV6-1
len: 15
j_gene: TRBJ1-4
d_gene: .

CDR3aa: CAWTRGRGTGDTF
CDR3nt: TGTGCCTGGACACGGGGTAGGGGGACCGGTGACACCTTC
abundance: .
v_gene: TRBV30
len: 13
j_gene: TRBJ1-2
d_gene: .

CDR3aa: CASSQDRGRASPLRF
CDR3nt: TGCGCCAGCAGCCAAGATCGGGGGAGAGCGTCACCCCTCCGCTTT
abundance: .
v_gene: TRBV4-3
len: 15
j_gene: TRBJ1-6
d_gene: .

CDR3aa: CASSFRASEAFF
CDR3nt: TGTGCCAGCAGTTTTCGGGCGAGCGAAGCTTTCTTT
abundance: medium-sized
v_gene: TRBV12-3/TRBV12-4
len: 12
j_gene: TRBJ1-1
d_gene: .

CDR3aa: CASSQPGQGSKGTEAFF
CDR3nt: TGTGCCAGCAGTCAACCGGGACAGGGGTCCAAAGGCACTGAAGCTTTCTTT
abundance: medium-sized
v_gene: TRBV28
len: 17
j_gene: TRBJ1-1
d_gene: TRBD1

CDR3aa: CSASRGGGSTGELFF
CDR3nt: TGCAGTGCTAGTCGGGGGGGGGGGAGCACCGGGGAGCTGTTTTTT
abundance: .
v_gene: TRBV20-1
len: 15
j_gene: TRBJ2-2
d_gene: TRBD2